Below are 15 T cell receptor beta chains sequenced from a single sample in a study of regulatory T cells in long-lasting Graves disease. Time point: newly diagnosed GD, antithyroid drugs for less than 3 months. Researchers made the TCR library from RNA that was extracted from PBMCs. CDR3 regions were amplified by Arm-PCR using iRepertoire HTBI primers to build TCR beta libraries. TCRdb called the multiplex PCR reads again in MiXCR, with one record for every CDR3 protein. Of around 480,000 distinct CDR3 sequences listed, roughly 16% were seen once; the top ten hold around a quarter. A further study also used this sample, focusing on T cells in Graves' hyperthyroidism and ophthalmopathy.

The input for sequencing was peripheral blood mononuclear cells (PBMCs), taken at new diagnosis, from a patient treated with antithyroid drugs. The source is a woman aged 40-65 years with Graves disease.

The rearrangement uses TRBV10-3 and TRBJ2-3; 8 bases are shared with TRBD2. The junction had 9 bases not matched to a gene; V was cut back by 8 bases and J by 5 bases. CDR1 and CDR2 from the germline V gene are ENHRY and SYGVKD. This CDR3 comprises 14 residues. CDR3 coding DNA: TGTGCCATCTCGGGCGGGGGGTCAAAAGATACGCAGTATTTT. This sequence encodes CAISGGGSKDTQYF.

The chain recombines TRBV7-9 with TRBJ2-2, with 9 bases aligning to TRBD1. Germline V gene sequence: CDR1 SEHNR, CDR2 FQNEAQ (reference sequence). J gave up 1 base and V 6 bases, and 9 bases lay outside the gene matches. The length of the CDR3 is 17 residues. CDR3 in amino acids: CASSYRPGQGNTGELFF. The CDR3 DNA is TGTGCCAGCAGTTACCGACCGGGACAGGGGAACACCGGGGAGCTGTTTTTT.

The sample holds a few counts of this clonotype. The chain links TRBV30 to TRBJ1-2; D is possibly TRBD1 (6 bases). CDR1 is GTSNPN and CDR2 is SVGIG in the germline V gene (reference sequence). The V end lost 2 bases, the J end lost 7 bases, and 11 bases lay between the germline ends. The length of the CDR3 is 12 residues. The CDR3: CAWSPSGAGYTF. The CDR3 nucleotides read TGTGCCTGGAGTCCGTCGGGGGCTGGCTACACCTTC.

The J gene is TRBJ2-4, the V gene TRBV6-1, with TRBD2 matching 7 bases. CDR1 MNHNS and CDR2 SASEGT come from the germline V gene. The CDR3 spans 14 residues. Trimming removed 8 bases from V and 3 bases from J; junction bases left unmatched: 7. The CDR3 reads CASQRGEGKNIQYF. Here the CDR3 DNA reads TGTGCCAGCCAGCGAGGGGAGGGCAAAAACATTCAGTACTTC.

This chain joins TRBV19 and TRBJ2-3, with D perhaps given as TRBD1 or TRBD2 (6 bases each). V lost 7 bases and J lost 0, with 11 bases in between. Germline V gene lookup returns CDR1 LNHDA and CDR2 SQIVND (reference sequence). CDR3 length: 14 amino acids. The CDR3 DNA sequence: TGTGCCAGTACCATAGGGGGGAGCACAGATACGCAGTATTTT. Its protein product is CASTIGGSTDTQYF.

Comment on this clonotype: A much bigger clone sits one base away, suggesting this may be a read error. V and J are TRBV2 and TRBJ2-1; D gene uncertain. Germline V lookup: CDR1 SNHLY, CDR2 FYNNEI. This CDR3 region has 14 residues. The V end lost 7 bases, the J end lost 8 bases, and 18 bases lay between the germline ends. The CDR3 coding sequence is TGTGCCAGCAATCCCCCCCCGAGGTTCGATGAGCAGTTCTTC. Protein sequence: CASNPPPRFDEQFF.

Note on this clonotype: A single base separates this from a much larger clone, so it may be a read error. DNA for the CDR3: TGTACCAGCAGTTCCCCGACTAGCGGGGGAACAGAGACCCAGTACTTC. It translates to CTSSSPTSGGTETQYF. The chain has TRBV6-9 and TRBJ2-3; 12 nucleotides match TRBD2. The J call is uncertain, as TRBJ2-5 better fits the DNA end. The CDR3 runs to 16 residues. CDR1 MNHGY and CDR2 SVAAGI come from the germline V gene.

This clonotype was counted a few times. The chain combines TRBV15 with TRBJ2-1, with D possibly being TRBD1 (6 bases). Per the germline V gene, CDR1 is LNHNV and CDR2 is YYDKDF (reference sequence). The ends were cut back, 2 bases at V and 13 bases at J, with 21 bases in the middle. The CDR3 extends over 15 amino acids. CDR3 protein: CATSRNRAAIGSQFF. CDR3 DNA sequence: TGTGCCACCAGCAGAAACAGGGCCGCCATAGGGAGTCAGTTCTTC.

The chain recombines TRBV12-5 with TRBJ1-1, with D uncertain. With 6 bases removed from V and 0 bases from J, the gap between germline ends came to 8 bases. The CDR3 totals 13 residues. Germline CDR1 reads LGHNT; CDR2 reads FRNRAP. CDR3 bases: TGTGCTAGTGGCAATCACATGAACACTGAAGCTTTCTTT. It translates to CASGNHMNTEAFF.

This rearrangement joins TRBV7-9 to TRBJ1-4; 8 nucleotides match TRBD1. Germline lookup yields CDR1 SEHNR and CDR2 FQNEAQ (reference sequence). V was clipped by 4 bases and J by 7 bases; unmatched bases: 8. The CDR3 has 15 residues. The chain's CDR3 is CASSWRTGQSEKLFF. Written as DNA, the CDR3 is TGTGCCAGCAGCTGGAGGACAGGGCAGAGTGAAAAACTGTTTTTT.

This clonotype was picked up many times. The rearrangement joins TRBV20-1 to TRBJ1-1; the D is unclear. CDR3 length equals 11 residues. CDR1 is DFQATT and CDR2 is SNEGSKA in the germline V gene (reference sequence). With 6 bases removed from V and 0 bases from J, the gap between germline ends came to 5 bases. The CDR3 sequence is CSAKLNTEAFF. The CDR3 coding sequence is TGCAGTGCCAAGTTGAACACTGAAGCTTTCTTT.

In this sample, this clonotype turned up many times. In DNA form, the CDR3 reads TGTGCCAGCAGCCAAGCGGCTAGCGGGGGGTACGAGCAGTACTTC. This gives the protein CASSQAASGGYEQYF. The gene calls are TRBV3-1 and TRBJ2-7; 11 nucleotides line up with TRBD2. The ends lost 1 base at V and 4 bases at J; junction bases unmatched: 3. CDR1 LGHDT and CDR2 YNNKEL come from the germline V gene (reference sequence). The CDR3 is made up of 15 amino acids.

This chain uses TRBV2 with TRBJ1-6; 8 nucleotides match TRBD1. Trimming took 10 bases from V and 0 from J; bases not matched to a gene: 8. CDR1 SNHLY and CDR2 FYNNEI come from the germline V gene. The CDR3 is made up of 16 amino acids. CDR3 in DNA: TGTGCCACCGACGGACAGGGTCACTCCTATAATTCACCCCTCCACTTT. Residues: CATDGQGHSYNSPLHF.

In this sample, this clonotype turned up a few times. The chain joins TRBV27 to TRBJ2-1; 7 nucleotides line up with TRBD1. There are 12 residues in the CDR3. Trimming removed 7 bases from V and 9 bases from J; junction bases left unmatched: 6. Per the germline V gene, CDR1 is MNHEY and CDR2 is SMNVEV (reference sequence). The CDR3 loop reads CASKRQGREQFF. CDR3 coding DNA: TGTGCCAGCAAGAGACAGGGTCGTGAGCAGTTCTTC.

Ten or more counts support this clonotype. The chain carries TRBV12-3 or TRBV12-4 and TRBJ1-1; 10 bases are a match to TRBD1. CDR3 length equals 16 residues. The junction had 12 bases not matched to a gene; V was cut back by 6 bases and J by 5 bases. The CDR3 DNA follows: TGTGCCAGCAGCCCCAGGAGACAGGGGGCCGGAACTGAAGCTTTCTTT. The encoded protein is CASSPRRQGAGTEAFF.